This T cell receptor beta chain was sequenced during a study of blood T cell repertoires in COVID-19. Study summary: T cells, B-cell-depleted T cells, or PBMCs supplied cDNA or gDNA.

The CDR3 is 18 residues long. The germline V gene has CDR1 SEHNR and CDR2 FQNEAQ (reference sequence). Trimming shortened V by 1 base and J by 0 bases, and 17 bases separated the two germline ends. The data were produced by immunoSEQ multiplex PCR, yet TCRdb's version contains in-frame clones alone and is incomplete. The data show around 200,000 clones, with over 70% seen just once and around 5.8% held by the top ten. The receptor was derived from a woman in her seventies with acute or convalescent COVID-19. The chain links TRBV7-9 to TRBJ2-3; D might be TRBD2 (5 bases). The specimen sequenced was peripheral blood. The chain's CDR3 is CASSLGPGLAPSTDTQYF. The CDR3 DNA is TGTGCCAGCAGCTTAGGCCCTGGGTTAGCGCCGAGCACAGATACGCAGTATTTT.